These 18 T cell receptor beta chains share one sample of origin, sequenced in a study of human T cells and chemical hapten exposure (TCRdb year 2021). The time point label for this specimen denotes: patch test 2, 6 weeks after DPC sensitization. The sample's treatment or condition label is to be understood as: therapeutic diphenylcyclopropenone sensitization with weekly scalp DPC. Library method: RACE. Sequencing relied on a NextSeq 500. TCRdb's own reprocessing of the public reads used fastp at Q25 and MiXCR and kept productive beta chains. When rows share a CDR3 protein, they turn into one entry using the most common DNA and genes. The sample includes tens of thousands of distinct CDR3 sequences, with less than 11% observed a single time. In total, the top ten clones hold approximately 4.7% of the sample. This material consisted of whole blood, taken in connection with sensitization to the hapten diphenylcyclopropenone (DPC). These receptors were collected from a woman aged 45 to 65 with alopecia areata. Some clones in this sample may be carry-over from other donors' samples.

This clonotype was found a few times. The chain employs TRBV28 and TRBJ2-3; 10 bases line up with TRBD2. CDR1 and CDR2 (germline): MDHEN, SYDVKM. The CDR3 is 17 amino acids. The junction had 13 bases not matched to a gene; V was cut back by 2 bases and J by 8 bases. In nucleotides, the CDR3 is TGTGCCAGCAGTTTAAGCGTGAGCGGGAGGGCCCAGGCTACGCAGTATTTT. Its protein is CASSLSVSGRAQATQYF. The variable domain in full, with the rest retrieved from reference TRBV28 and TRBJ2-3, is DVKVTQSSRYLVKRTGEKVFLECVQDMDHENMFWYRQDPGLGLRLIYFSYDVKMKEKGDIPEGYSVSREKKERFSLILESASTNQTSMYLCASSLSVSGRAQATQYFGPGTRLTVL.

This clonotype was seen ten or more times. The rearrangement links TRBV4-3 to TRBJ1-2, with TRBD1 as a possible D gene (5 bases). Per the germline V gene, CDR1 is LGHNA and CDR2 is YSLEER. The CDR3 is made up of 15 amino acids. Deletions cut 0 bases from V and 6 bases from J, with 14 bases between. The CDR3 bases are TGCGCCAGCAGCCAAGAAGGCGCCTTCAGGGATGGCTACACCTTC. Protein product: CASSQEGAFRDGYTF.

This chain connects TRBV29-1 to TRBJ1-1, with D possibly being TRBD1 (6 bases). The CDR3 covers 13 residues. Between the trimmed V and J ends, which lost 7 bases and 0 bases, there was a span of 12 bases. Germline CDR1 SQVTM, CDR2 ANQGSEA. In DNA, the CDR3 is TGCAGCGGTCAGGACAGCATGAACACTGAAGCTTTCTTT. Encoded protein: CSGQDSMNTEAFF.

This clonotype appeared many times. Here the CDR3 DNA reads TGTGCCAGCAGCTTAGGAGGGACAGAGACCCAGTACTTC. Its protein product is CASSLGGTETQYF. The V call is TRBV7-9, the J call TRBJ2-5; TRBD1 or TRBD2 may be the D gene (5 bases each). CDR3 length: 13 residues. Germline CDR1 and CDR2: SEHNR and FQNEAQ (reference sequence). Deletions cut 1 base from V and 4 bases from J, with 7 bases between.

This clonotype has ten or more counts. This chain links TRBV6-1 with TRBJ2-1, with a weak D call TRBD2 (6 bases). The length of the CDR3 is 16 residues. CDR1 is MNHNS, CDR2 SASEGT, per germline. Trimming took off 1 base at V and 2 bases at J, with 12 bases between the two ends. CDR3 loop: CASSEGPGETYNEQFF. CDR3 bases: TGTGCCAGCAGTGAAGGTCCGGGAGAGACCTACAATGAGCAGTTCTTC.

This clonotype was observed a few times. The CDR3 bases are TGTGCCAGCAGCTGGGGACTGGGCGTCGGGCAGCCCCAGCATTTT. Protein product: CASSWGLGVGQPQHF. V usage is TRBV7-2 and J usage is TRBJ1-5; maybe TRBD1 (5 bases). V was pared by 4 bases and J by 7 bases, with 17 bases between. Looked up from germline, CDR1 is SGHTA and CDR2 is FQGNSA. This CDR3 is 15 amino acids long.

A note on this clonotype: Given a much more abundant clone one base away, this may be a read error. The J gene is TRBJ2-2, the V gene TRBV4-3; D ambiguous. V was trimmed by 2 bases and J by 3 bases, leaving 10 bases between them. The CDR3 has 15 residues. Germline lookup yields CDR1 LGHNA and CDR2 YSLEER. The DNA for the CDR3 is TGCGCCAGCAGCCAAAACTCTGGAGACACCGGGGAGCTGTTTTTT. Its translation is CASSQNSGDTGELFF.

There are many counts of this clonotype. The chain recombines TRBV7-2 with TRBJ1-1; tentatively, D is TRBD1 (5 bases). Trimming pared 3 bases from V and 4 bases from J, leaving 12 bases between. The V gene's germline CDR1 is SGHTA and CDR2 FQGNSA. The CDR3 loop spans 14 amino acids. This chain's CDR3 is CASSFDRGVTEAFF. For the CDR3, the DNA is TGTGCCAGCAGCTTCGACAGAGGAGTCACTGAAGCTTTCTTT.

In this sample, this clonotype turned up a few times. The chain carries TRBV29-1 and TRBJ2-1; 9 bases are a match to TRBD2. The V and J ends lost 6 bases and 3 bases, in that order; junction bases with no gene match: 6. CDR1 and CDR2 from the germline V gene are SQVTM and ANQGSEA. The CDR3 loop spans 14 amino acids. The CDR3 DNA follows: TGCAGCGTCGCTCTAGCGGGAATCTACAATGAGCAGTTCTTC. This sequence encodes CSVALAGIYNEQFF.

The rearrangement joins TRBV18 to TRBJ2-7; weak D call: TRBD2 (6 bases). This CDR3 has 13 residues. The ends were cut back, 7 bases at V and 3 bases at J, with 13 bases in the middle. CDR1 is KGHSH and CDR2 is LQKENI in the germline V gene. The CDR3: CASLSGGNYEQYF. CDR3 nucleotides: TGTGCCAGCTTATCTGGGGGGAACTACGAGCAGTACTTC.

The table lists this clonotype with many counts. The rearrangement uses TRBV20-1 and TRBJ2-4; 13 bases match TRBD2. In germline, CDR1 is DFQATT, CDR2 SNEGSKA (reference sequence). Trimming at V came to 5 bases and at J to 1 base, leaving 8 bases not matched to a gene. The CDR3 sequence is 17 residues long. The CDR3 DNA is TGCAGTGCTTCCGGACTAGCGGGAGAGTTGGCCAAAAACATTCAGTACTTC. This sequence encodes CSASGLAGELAKNIQYF.

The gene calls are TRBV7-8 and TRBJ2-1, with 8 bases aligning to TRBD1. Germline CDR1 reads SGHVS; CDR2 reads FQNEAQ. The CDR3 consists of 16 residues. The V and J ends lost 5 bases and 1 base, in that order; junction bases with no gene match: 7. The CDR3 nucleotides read TGTGCCAGCAGCCCACAGGGGGGACTTTCCTACAATGAGCAGTTCTTC. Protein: CASSPQGGLSYNEQFF.

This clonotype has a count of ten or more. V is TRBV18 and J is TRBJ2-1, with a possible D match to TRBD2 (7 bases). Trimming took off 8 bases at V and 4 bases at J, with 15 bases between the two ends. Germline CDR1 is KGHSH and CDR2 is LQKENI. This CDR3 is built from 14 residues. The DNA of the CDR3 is TGTGCCAGCGCAACGGGAGGACAGTACAATGAGCAGTTCTTC. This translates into CASATGGQYNEQFF.

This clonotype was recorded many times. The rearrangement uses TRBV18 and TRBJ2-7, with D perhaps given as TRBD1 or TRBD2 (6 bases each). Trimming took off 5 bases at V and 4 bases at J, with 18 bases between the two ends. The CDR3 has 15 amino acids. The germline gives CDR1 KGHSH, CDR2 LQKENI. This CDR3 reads CASSTGYRAGYEQYF. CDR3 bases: TGTGCCAGCTCAACCGGTTACAGGGCGGGGTACGAGCAGTACTTC.

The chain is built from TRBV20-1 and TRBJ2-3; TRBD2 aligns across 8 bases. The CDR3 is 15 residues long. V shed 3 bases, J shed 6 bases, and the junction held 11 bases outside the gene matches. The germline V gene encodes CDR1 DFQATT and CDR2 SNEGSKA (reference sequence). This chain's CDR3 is CSASMASGLMDTQYF. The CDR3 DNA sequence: TGCAGTGCTAGTATGGCTAGCGGGTTAATGGATACGCAGTATTTT.

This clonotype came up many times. CDR3 DNA sequence: TGTGCCAGCAGCTTGGTCCCTCGAGGGGGGACCTACAATGAGCAGTTCTTC. Protein: CASSLVPRGGTYNEQFF. The genes are TRBV5-5 and TRBJ2-1, with D perhaps TRBD1 or TRBD2 (6 bases each). V was clipped by 0 bases and J by 2 bases, with 15 bases between them. CDR3 length equals 17 residues. Germline V gives CDR1 SGHKS, CDR2 YYEKEE (reference sequence).

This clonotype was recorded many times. The CDR3 reads CASSSRQGGAKNIQYF. In DNA, the CDR3 is TGTGCCAGCAGCTCGAGACAGGGGGGAGCCAAAAACATTCAGTACTTC. The V and J genes are TRBV7-9 and TRBJ2-4; 9 nucleotides align to TRBD1. V lost 4 bases to trimming and J lost 0 bases; unmatched junction nucleotides: 4. CDR1 and CDR2 from the germline V gene are SEHNR and FQNEAQ (reference sequence). The CDR3 is 16 amino acids.

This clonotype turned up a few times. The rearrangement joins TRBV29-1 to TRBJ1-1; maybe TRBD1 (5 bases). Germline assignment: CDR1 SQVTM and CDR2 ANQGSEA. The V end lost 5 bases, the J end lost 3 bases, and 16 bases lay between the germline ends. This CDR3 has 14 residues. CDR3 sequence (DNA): TGCAGCGTTTGGGGGTTAGGGTCGGACACTGAAGCTTTCTTT. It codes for CSVWGLGSDTEAFF. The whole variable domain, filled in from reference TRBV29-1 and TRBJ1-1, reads SAVISQKPSRDICQRGTSLTIQCQVDSQVTMMFWYRQQPGQSLTLIATANQGSEATYESGFVIDKFPISRPNLTFSTLTVSNMSPEDSSIYLCSVWGLGSDTEAFFGQGTRLTVV.